Sequencing of this T cell receptor (beta chain) was carried out in a study of T cell changes during pregnancy in multiple sclerosis. Assay used: immunoSEQ multiplex PCR; TCRdb lists only in-frame clones, some missing. The repertoire holds about 40,000 clones, about 85% seen once, with roughly 1.2% in the top ten. Germline V gives CDR1 SNHLY, CDR2 FYNNEI. The CDR3 spans 13 residues. With V trimmed by 8 bases and J by 2 bases, 3 bases remained unmatched. This sample comprised CD4+ T cells from peripheral blood mononuclear cells, obtained in the second trimester of pregnancy. The V call is TRBV2, the J call TRBJ2-3, with 8 bases lining up with TRBD2. This clonotype was obtained from a female donor with multiple sclerosis, enrolled in a pregnancy study. In DNA form, the CDR3 reads TGTGCCAGCCGACTAGCGCCCACAGATACGCAGTATTTT. Protein sequence: CASRLAPTDTQYF.